The 12 T cell receptor beta chains below were found in one sample sequenced in a study of T-cell memory formation after mild COVID-19. MiXCR was run by TCRdb on the 5' RACE reads, yielding one entry per CDR3 protein. The table shows about 340,000 distinct CDR3 sequences, with 10% to 15% occurring only once. The sample consisted of PBMCs or a T cell subset sorted from them (not recorded which). The receptor source for this set is a man between 18 and 35 years old who had mild COVID-19 (a few samples of this study predate the infection). Cell type and time point are not known.

This clonotype showed up just a few times. The V gene is TRBV5-1, the J gene TRBJ2-7, with unresolved D. Between the trimmed V and J ends, which lost 2 bases and 4 bases, there was a span of 10 bases. Germline V gene sequence: CDR1 SGHRS, CDR2 YFSETQ. This CDR3 is 13 amino acids long. The CDR3 here is CASSLSREYEQYF. The CDR3 coding sequence is TGCGCCAGCAGCTTATCACGAGAGTACGAGCAGTACTTC.

The chain has TRBV7-2 and TRBJ2-3, with 7 bases lining up with TRBD2. The CDR3 sequence is 13 residues long. Germline lookup yields CDR1 SGHTA and CDR2 FQGNSA. V lost 5 bases to trimming and J lost 6 bases; unmatched junction nucleotides: 5. CDR3 DNA sequence: TGTGCCAGCAGCCCCTCGCGGGAGGATACGCAGTATTTT. This sequence encodes CASSPSREDTQYF.

This clonotype has only a few counts. The chain uses TRBV7-8 and TRBJ2-1; D unresolved. This CDR3 contains 15 residues. Between the trimmed V and J ends, which lost 5 bases and 0 bases, there was a span of 11 bases. CDR1 is SGHVS and CDR2 is FQNEAQ in the germline V gene. CDR3 sequence (DNA): TGTGCCAGCAGCGACTCCCGAACCTCCTACAATGAGCAGTTCTTC. It specifies CASSDSRTSYNEQFF. Filled out from reference TRBV7-8 and TRBJ2-1, the complete variable domain reads GAGVSQSPRYKVAKRGQDVALRCDPISGHVSLFWYQQALGQGPEFLTYFQNEAQLDKSGLPSDRFFAERPEGSVSTLKIQRTQQEDSAVYLCASSDSRTSYNEQFFGPGTRLTVL.

This chain joins TRBV24-1 and TRBJ2-1; D tentatively reads TRBD1 or TRBD2 (5 bases each). V gave up 4 bases and J gave up 1 base, with 13 bases separating them. This CDR3 has 16 amino acids. CDR1 and CDR2 (germline): KGHDR, SFDVKD. The CDR3 reads CATSDPRDGSYNEQFF. CDR3 sequence (DNA): TGTGCCACCAGTGACCCCCGGGACGGTTCCTACAATGAGCAGTTCTTC.

The genes are TRBV7-3 and TRBJ2-5; D gene ambiguous. V lost 2 bases and J 7 bases, leaving 14 bases between the germline ends. Germline V gene lookup returns CDR1 SGHTA and CDR2 FQGTGA. This CDR3 contains 14 residues. The CDR3 DNA reads TGTGCCAGCAGCTTATCTTCCAGTCCTGGGACCCAGTACTTC. It specifies CASSLSSSPGTQYF.

The chain combines TRBV5-6 with TRBJ2-2, with 9 bases lining up with TRBD1. Germline V lookup: CDR1 SGHDT, CDR2 YYEEEE. The CDR3 is 18 residues long. V lost 2 bases to trimming and J lost 6 bases; unmatched junction nucleotides: 14. CDR3 sequence reads: CASSFYAPGQGIPGELFF. As DNA, the CDR3 is TGTGCCAGCAGCTTCTACGCCCCGGGACAGGGAATCCCCGGGGAGCTGTTTTTT.

This clonotype was recorded a few times. The chain carries TRBV19 and TRBJ2-1, with 7 bases that match TRBD1. V was clipped by 8 bases and J by 0 bases; unmatched bases: 4. CDR3 length: 14 amino acids. Per the germline V gene, CDR1 is LNHDA and CDR2 is SQIVND (reference sequence). CDR3 DNA sequence: TGTGCCAGTCTGGACAGGAGCTCCTACAATGAGCAGTTCTTC. Protein: CASLDRSSYNEQFF. The entire variable domain, with the rest obtained from reference TRBV19 and TRBJ2-1, is as follows: DGGITQSPKYLFRKEGQNVTLSCEQNLNHDAMYWYRQDPGQGLRLIYYSQIVNDFQKGDIAEGYSVSREKKESFPLTVTSAQKNPTAFYLCASLDRSSYNEQFFGPGTRLTVL.

This clonotype was picked up a small number of times. This rearrangement joins TRBV4-1 to TRBJ2-5; D gene unclear. V lost 5 bases to trimming and J lost 3 bases, with 13 bases between them. The germline gives CDR1 MGHRA, CDR2 YSYEKL. CDR3 length: 14 amino acids. CDR3 DNA sequence: TGCGCCAGCAGCTTCGAGCCCGTCAAAGAGACCCAGTACTTC. It is translated as CASSFEPVKETQYF.

This clonotype was seen ten or more times. The chain has TRBV5-1 and TRBJ2-3; TRBD2 matches 10 bases. Unmatched junction bases numbered 2, after V lost 2 bases and J lost 2 bases. There are 15 residues in the CDR3. Germline V gene data show CDR1 as SGHRS and CDR2 as YFSETQ. DNA for the CDR3: TGCGCCAGCAGCTTTAGCGGGGGGACCACAGATACGCAGTATTTT. Translating gives CASSFSGGTTDTQYF.

In its sample, this clonotype was seen a few times. The chain recombines TRBV7-3 with TRBJ1-6, with D unresolved. The CDR3 runs 13 residues. CDR1 and CDR2 from the germline V gene are SGHTA and FQGTGA. V lost 10 bases and J 7 bases, leaving 14 bases between the germline ends. The CDR3 loop is CATSLLFNSPLHF. In DNA form, the CDR3 reads TGTGCCACGAGTTTGCTCTTCAATTCACCCCTCCACTTT.

The genes are TRBV27 and TRBJ2-3, with 9 bases identical to TRBD2. The CDR3 is made up of 14 amino acids. CDR1 and CDR2 (germline): MNHEY, SMNVEV (reference sequence). With V trimmed by 6 bases and J by 6 bases, 7 bases remained unmatched. This CDR3 reads CASRRGLASDTQYF. The CDR3, as DNA: TGTGCCAGCAGGAGGGGACTAGCATCGGATACGCAGTATTTT.

V usage is TRBV4-3 and J usage is TRBJ2-7; TRBD2 might be the D (5 bases). The V gene's germline CDR1 is LGHNA and CDR2 YSLEER. The CDR3 consists of 13 residues. V shed 4 bases and J shed 3 bases, with 10 bases lying between them. CDR3 DNA sequence: TGCGCCAGCAGCCCCGGGAAATACTACGAGCAGTACTTC. It specifies CASSPGKYYEQYF.